This T cell receptor (beta chain) is drawn from a study of shared T cell receptors in the human thymus. CDR3 size: 13 residues. J gave up 8 bases and V 6 bases, and 9 bases lay outside the gene matches. Germline CDR1 is SGHNT and CDR2 is YENEEA. The assay was immunoSEQ multiplex PCR, and TCRdb's table has in-frame clones only and misses some. The profile shows about 660,000 clones, 70% to 90% of them singletons. These sequences were also reported in another study, on human thymus T cells. From that report: Thymus specimens were resections from corrective heart surgery. Gene usage (both V and J) appeared biased in thymic and blood repertoires. Related research found strongly overlapping thymic repertoires in unrelated individuals.

The V gene is TRBV11-3, the J gene TRBJ1-2; TRBD1 matches 7 bases. Sample: thymocytes. This sequence originates from a boy in the first two years of life with a congenital heart defect. Written as DNA, the CDR3 is TGTGCCAGCAGTACCAGACAGGGTGAAGGCTACACCTTC. It translates to CASSTRQGEGYTF.